The 8 T cell receptor beta chains in this list originate from one sample, sequenced in a study of T-cell reconstitution after alpha-beta-depleted transplantation in children (dated by TCRdb to between 2015 and 2016). Library construction relied on PCR. TCRdb names Illumina HiSeq 2500 as the instrument used. TCR library preparation used molecular barcoding, with unique molecular identifiers applied to normalize quantification of the TCRbeta repertoire. The public reads were reanalyzed by TCRdb: fastp trimming at Q25, MiXCR alignment, in-frame beta chains only. Every entry covers one CDR3 protein and lists the most common genes and DNA from its rows. The sample records roughly 89,000 distinct CDR3 sequences, 9% to 15% of which are singletons. The ten largest clones capture approximately 14% of the sample. This material consisted of PBMCs from the stem cell graft donor, taken from the stem cell graft. The receptors derive from a human donor who donated a stem cell graft to a child with inherited bone marrow failure.

The rearrangement joins TRBV6-2 or TRBV6-3 to TRBJ1-1; 11 nucleotides agree with TRBD1. CDR3 length equals 15 residues. The J segment lost 11 bases and the V segment lost 2 bases, leaving 10 bases of the junction unmatched. CDR1 and CDR2 from the germline V gene are MNHEY and SVGEGT. The CDR3 DNA sequence: TGTGCCAGCAGTTACACCCGGACAGGGGGCGGGAAGGCTTTCTTT. Encoded protein: CASSYTRTGGGKAFF.

Concerning this clonotype: The junction departs from germline at one end; a sequencing error may be responsible. The chain links TRBV4-2 to TRBJ1-2, with D perhaps TRBD1 (5 bases). CDR3 size: 12 residues. Per the germline V gene, CDR1 is LGHNA and CDR2 is YNFKEQ. The CDR3 DNA reads as TGTGCCAGGAGCCCGGGGCTCCGAAACTACACCTTC. This encodes CARSPGLRNYTF.

J is TRBJ2-7 and V is TRBV2, with 9 bases aligning to TRBD2. The CDR3 has 15 amino acids. Germline trimming cut 4 bases from V and 4 bases from J; bases unmatched to any gene: 8. Germline V gives CDR1 SNHLY, CDR2 FYNNEI. The CDR3 nucleotides read TGTGCCAGCAGTGTGGATAAGCGGGGGGCTTACGAGCAGTACTTC. As protein: CASSVDKRGAYEQYF.

The chain is built from TRBV20-1 and TRBJ2-7; D unresolved. CDR3 length equals 13 residues. Trimming took 0 bases from V and 3 from J, leaving 9 bases between them. Germline CDR1 reads DFQATT; CDR2 reads SNEGSKA (reference sequence). The CDR3 here is CSAREHRGYEQYF. CDR3 in DNA: TGCAGTGCTAGAGAACATCGAGGCTACGAGCAGTACTTC.

This clonotype has a count of ten or more. This sequence joins TRBV3-1 and TRBJ2-7; no clear D gene. This CDR3 spans 14 amino acids. Trimming took 4 bases from V and 1 from J, leaving 11 bases between them. From germline, CDR1 is LGHDT and CDR2 YNNKEL (reference sequence). The CDR3 region is CASSLYDGSYEQYF. The CDR3 nucleotides read TGTGCCAGCAGCCTGTACGACGGTTCCTACGAGCAGTACTTC.

This clonotype was detected many times. The V call is TRBV9, the J call TRBJ2-7; a weak D match, TRBD1 (6 bases). The CDR3 is made up of 13 amino acids. V shed 4 bases and J shed 5 bases, with 13 bases lying between them. The germline CDR1 and CDR2 sequences are SGDLS and YYNGEE. CDR3 sequence reads: CASSPLDSHEQYF. CDR3 DNA: TGTGCCAGCAGCCCGCTGGACAGCCACGAGCAGTACTTC.

This clonotype was detected a few times. This rearrangement joins TRBV4-3 to TRBJ1-6, with D possibly matching TRBD1 (5 bases). The V and J ends lost 1 base and 2 bases respectively, with 9 bases between them. Germline assignment: CDR1 LGHNA and CDR2 YSLEER. The CDR3 extends over 16 amino acids. The chain's CDR3 is CASSQGGGTYNSPLHF. CDR3 DNA sequence: TGCGCCAGCAGCCAAGGGGGGGGGACCTATAATTCACCCCTCCACTTT.

Ten or more counts support this clonotype. V is TRBV5-1 and J is TRBJ2-5, with D possibly matching TRBD2 (6 bases). The CDR3 has 14 residues. In germline, CDR1 is SGHRS, CDR2 YFSETQ. Trimming removed 4 bases from V and 4 bases from J, with 14 bases in between. The CDR3 loop reads CASSLGGTAETQYF. The CDR3 DNA reads TGCGCCAGCAGCCTGGGAGGTACTGCAGAGACCCAGTACTTC.